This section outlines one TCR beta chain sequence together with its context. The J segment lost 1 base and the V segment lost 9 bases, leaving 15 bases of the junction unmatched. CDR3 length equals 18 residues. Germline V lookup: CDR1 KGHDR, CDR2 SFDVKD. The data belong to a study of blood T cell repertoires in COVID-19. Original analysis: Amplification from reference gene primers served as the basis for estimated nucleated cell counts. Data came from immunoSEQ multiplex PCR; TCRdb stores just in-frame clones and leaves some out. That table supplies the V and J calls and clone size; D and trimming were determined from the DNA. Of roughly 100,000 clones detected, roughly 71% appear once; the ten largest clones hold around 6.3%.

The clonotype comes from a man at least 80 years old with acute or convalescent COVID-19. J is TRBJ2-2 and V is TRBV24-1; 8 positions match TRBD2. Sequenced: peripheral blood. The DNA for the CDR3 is TGTGCCACCTCCCACCGGGGGGGTAGACGAGGGAACACCGGGGAGCTGTTTTTT. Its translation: CATSHRGGRRGNTGELFF.